The clone carrying this T cell receptor beta chain has only a few counts. The data stem from a study of CD8+ T cells in alopecia areata. The treatment denotes: oral pan-JAK inhibitor, 5-10 mg twice daily. Germline values: CDR1 ENHRY, CDR2 SYGVKD. There are 14 residues in the CDR3. The trim removed 4 bases at V and 12 bases at J, leaving 12 bases unmatched. Isolated RNA was reverse transcribed into cDNA used as the sequencing template. The data were produced by immunoSEQ multiplex PCR, yet TCRdb's version contains in-frame clones alone and is incomplete. The sample consists of 210,000 or so clones, approximately 72% of them appearing once.

The sequence was collected from a human donor with alopecia areata. This specimen was CD4+ T cells sorted from blood, taken between weeks 43 and 45, from a patient treated with tofacitinib. The chain has TRBV10-3 and TRBJ2-4; 7 bases line up with TRBD2. The CDR3: CAISVDGPSGDQYF. In DNA, the CDR3 is TGTGCCATCAGTGTCGACGGACCTAGCGGTGATCAGTACTTC.